A selection of T cell receptor beta chains follows, all from one sample in a study of shared clonotypes between healthy human individuals. Sequencing was performed with immunoSEQ multiplex PCR; in TCRdb, only in-frame clones are kept and a portion is missing. The sample consists of about 2.1 million clones, around 93% of them appearing once. Sequencing was performed on naive CD8+ T cells from PBMCs. The receptors were sampled from a man aged 18 to 29 in good health. Some clones in this sample may be carry-over from other donors' samples. CDR3s include the opening cysteine and the closing phenylalanine or tryptophan. A D gene is named only where the DNA matches it firmly. Clone size, where shown, is once, few, many, or a class for clones that have expanded.

size | D | J | V | DNA | CDR3
- | - | TRBJ2-7 | TRBV7-9 | TGTGCCAGCAGCCTACCCCCGAGGGTCGGGGATGGCGAGCAGTACTTC | CASSLPPRVGDGEQYF
- | - | TRBJ2-7 | TRBV11-2 | TGTGCCAGCAGACCGTACGACGGATACGAGCAGTACTTC | CASRPYDGYEQYF
- | TRBD1 | TRBJ2-6 | TRBV10-2 | TGCGCCAGCACCGACAGGGATGGGGCCAACGTCCTGACTTTC | CASTDRDGANVLTF
- | - | TRBJ2-5 | TRBV5-4 | TGTGCCAGCAGCTTGGATCTCGGGACCCAGTACTTC | CASSLDLGTQYF
- | TRBD2 | TRBJ2-7 | TRBV11-2 | TGTGCCAGCAGCTTAAGCCGGGCTAGCGGGAGATTTAAGAGCTACGAGCAGTACTTC | CASSLSRASGRFKSYEQYF
- | TRBD2 | TRBJ2-5 | TRBV7-2 | TGTGCTACGCCACGGACTAGCGGGAGCCCGGAGACCCAGTACTTC | CATPRTSGSPETQYF
- | - | TRBJ2-7 | TRBV4-1 | TGCGCCAGCAGCCAAGATACCGGGCTCGGCACCAACGAGCAGTACTTC | CASSQDTGLGTNEQYF
- | - | TRBJ1-3 | TRBV4-1 | TGCGCCAGCAGCCAGGGAGCTTTTGCCATATATTTT | CASSQGAFAIYF
- | - | TRBJ1-1 | TRBV5-1 | TGCGCCAGCGGCTCAACCCAGGGAACCAAGAACACTGAAGCTTTCTTT | CASGSTQGTKNTEAFF
- | - | TRBJ2-7 | TRBV27 | TGTGCCAGCAGCAGCCACTACGAGCAGTACTTC | CASSSHYEQYF
- | - | TRBJ2-3 | TRBV10-1 | TGCGCCAGCAGTGAGTTCTTAGTCTCTGAGACAGATACGCAGTATTTT | CASSEFLVSETDTQYF
- | - | TRBJ2-5 | TRBV7-9 | TGTGCCAGCACCATTACACGAGCAGCCGCGGAGACCCAGTACTTC | CASTITRAAAETQYF
- | TRBD2 | TRBJ2-3 | TRBV11-2 | TGTGCCAGCATCGATCGACTAGCGGGAGGTCCGGATACGCAGTATTTT | CASIDRLAGGPDTQYF
- | - | TRBJ1-4 | TRBV7-6 | TGTGCCAGCAGCCCCCCCGGGTTTGATGAAAAACTGTTTTTT | CASSPPGFDEKLFF
- | TRBD2 | TRBJ2-7 | TRBV10-3 | TGTGCCATCAGTGGACTAGCGGGCCCCTACGAGCAGTACTTC | CAISGLAGPYEQYF
- | - | TRBJ2-2 | TRBV6-5 | TGTGCCAGCACCGATGTAGGGGTCCCCGGGGAGCTGTTTTTT | CASTDVGVPGELFF
- | - | TRBJ2-1 | TRBV11-2 | TGTGCCAGCAGCCTAAACGTCCATGAGCAGTTCTTC | CASSLNVHEQFF
- | TRBD1 | TRBJ2-1 | TRBV11-2 | TGTGCCAGCAGCTGGACACAGGGGGCCTATGAGCAGTTCTTC | CASSWTQGAYEQFF
- | - | TRBJ1-4 | TRBV6-5 | TGTGCCAGCAGTCGGAGGGAGAATAATGAAAAACTGTTTTTT | CASSRRENNEKLFF
- | TRBD2 | TRBJ2-7 | TRBV27 | TGTGCCAGCAGTTCAAAGACTAGCGGGAGTTCCTACGAGCAGTACTTC | CASSSKTSGSSYEQYF
once | - | TRBJ2-1 | TRBV15 | TGTGCCACCAGCAGAGAGATAGTAGGGTACAATGAGCAGTTCTTC | CATSREIVGYNEQFF
once | - | TRBJ1-1 | TRBV5-1 | TGCGCCAGCAGCCCACAGGGCCCCCTAACCACTGAAGCTTTCTTT | CASSPQGPLTTEAFF